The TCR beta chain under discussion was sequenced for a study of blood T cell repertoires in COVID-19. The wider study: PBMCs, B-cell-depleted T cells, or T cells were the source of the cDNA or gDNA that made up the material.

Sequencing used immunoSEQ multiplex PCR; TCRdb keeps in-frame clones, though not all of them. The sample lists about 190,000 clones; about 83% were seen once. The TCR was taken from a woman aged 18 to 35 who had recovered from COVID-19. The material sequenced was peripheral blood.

For the CDR3, the DNA is TGTGCCATCAGTGAAACAGGGGGCAACATTCAGTACTTC. Encoded protein: CAISETGGNIQYF. The genes are TRBV10-3 and TRBJ2-4, with 9 bases fitting TRBD1. CDR3 size: 13 residues. J lost 7 bases, V lost 3 bases, and 1 base had no gene match. CDR1 and CDR2 (germline): ENHRY, SYGVKD.